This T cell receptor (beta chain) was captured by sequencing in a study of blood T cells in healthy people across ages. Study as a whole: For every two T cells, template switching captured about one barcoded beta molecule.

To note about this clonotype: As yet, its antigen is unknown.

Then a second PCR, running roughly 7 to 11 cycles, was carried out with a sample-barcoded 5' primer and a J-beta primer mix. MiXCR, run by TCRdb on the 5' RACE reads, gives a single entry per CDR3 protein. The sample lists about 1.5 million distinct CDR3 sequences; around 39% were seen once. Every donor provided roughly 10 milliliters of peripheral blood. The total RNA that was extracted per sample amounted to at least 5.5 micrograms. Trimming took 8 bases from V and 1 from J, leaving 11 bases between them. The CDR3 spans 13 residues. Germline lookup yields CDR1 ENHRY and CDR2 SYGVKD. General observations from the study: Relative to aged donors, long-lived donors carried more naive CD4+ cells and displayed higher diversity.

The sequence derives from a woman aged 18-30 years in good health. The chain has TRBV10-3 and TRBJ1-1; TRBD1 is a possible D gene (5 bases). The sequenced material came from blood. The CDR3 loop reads CAISSRENTEAFF. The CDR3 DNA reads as TGTGCCATCTCGTCCAGGGAGAACACTGAAGCTTTCTTT.